Below are 27 T cell receptor beta chains sequenced from a single sample in a study of tumor-infiltrating lymphocytes in localized non-small cell lung cancer. Sequenced by immunoSEQ multiplex PCR; TCRdb stores in-frame clones only, minus some. The sample has about 16,000 clones, roughly four fifths seen once. The sequenced sample was lung tumor tissue. All receptors derive from a human donor with non-small cell lung cancer.

This chain joins TRBV27 and TRBJ2-5; D unclear. This CDR3 spans 14 amino acids. V was pared by 3 bases and J by 5 bases, with 13 bases between. Germline values: CDR1 MNHEY, CDR2 SMNVEV (reference sequence). The CDR3 DNA follows: TGTGCCAGCAGTTTCTCGGGCTCGAGGGAGACCCAGTACTTC. Translation: CASSFSGSRETQYF.

The V gene is TRBV29-1, the J gene TRBJ2-3; D tentatively fits TRBD1 or TRBD2 (6 bases each). Between the trimmed V and J ends, which lost 3 bases and 2 bases, there was a span of 9 bases. The CDR3 runs to 13 residues. The germline gives CDR1 SQVTM, CDR2 ANQGSEA. CDR3 loop: CSVERDNTDTQYF. The CDR3 DNA sequence: TGCAGCGTTGAGCGGGACAACACAGATACGCAGTATTTT.

This clone has only a few counts. The chain couples TRBV5-5 to TRBJ2-6; no clear D. The germline gives CDR1 SGHKS, CDR2 YYEKEE (reference sequence). The germline V and J ends were trimmed by 2 bases and 0 bases, with 6 bases remaining between them. The CDR3 totals 15 residues. The CDR3 DNA reads as TGTGCCAGCAGCTTAGGCGTCTCTGGGGCCAACGTCCTGACTTTC. Translation: CASSLGVSGANVLTF.

The gene calls are TRBV28 and TRBJ1-1, with 11 bases aligning to TRBD1. This CDR3 is built from 15 residues. Trimming removed 0 bases from V and 4 bases from J; junction bases left unmatched: 1. The germline gives CDR1 MDHEN, CDR2 SYDVKM. CDR3 in DNA: TGTGCCAGCAGTTTATGGGGACAGGGGGTCACTGAAGCTTTCTTT. Translated: CASSLWGQGVTEAFF.

The chain has TRBV27 and TRBJ2-1; 9 nucleotides align to TRBD2. CDR3 length: 16 amino acids. Trimming took 3 bases from V and 12 from J; bases not matched to a gene: 15. Germline loops: CDR1 MNHEY, CDR2 SMNVEV (reference sequence). CDR3 loop: CASSLEPSGVSGRQFF. CDR3 nucleotides: TGTGCCAGCAGTTTGGAGCCTAGCGGGGTCTCGGGAAGGCAGTTCTTC.

This clone occurred a few times. V is TRBV23-1 and J is TRBJ2-7; no definite D call. TRBV23-1 is an ORF; its function is uncertain. V was trimmed by 0 bases and J by 0 bases, leaving 6 bases between them. This CDR3 is built from 14 residues. The CDR3 region is CASSQSRSSYEQYF. The CDR3 DNA reads as TGCGCCAGCAGTCAATCCCGGAGCTCCTACGAGCAGTACTTC.

The genes are TRBV9 and TRBJ2-7; D unclear. Germline loops: CDR1 SGDLS, CDR2 YYNGEE. V lost 0 bases and J lost 3, with 10 bases in between. The CDR3 is 14 residues long. The CDR3 is CASSVDVGIYEQYF. CDR3 DNA: TGTGCCAGCAGCGTAGACGTAGGTATCTACGAGCAGTACTTC.

This sequence joins TRBV30 and TRBJ2-3; no clear D. The V end lost 2 bases, the J end lost 5 bases, and 8 bases lay between the germline ends. Germline CDR1 GTSNPN, CDR2 SVGIG (reference sequence). The CDR3 runs 12 residues. CDR3 residues: CAWSPPGDTQYF. DNA for the CDR3: TGTGCCTGGAGTCCACCCGGAGATACGCAGTATTTT.

The V and J genes are TRBV4-2 and TRBJ2-3; 7 nucleotides agree with TRBD2. This CDR3 is 15 amino acids long. Per germline, CDR1 LGHNA and CDR2 YNFKEQ. J lost 4 bases, V lost 2 bases, and 6 bases had no gene match. CDR3 DNA sequence: TGTGCCAGCAGCCAATTGGGAGGGTGGGCAGATACGCAGTATTTT. Its protein is CASSQLGGWADTQYF.

The genes are TRBV10-3 and TRBJ2-5; D gene uncertain. CDR3 length equals 13 residues. V dropped 2 bases and J dropped 0 bases, with 4 bases sitting between them. Per the germline V gene, CDR1 is ENHRY and CDR2 is SYGVKD. CDR3 protein: CAISEGHQETQYF. CDR3 nucleotides: TGTGCCATCAGTGAGGGACACCAAGAGACCCAGTACTTC.

This clone showed up just once. V is TRBV4-1 and J is TRBJ2-7; 13 nucleotides match TRBD2. The V gene end was trimmed by 3 bases and the J gene end by 3 bases; junction bases not matched to a gene: 2. The CDR3 contains 15 residues. CDR1 is MGHRA and CDR2 is YSYEKL in the germline V gene. The CDR3 reads CASSHGLAGVYEQYF. In DNA, the CDR3 is TGCGCCAGCAGCCATGGACTAGCGGGAGTCTACGAGCAGTACTTC.

The chain uses TRBV2 and TRBJ2-7; D may be TRBD1 (5 bases). CDR1 is SNHLY, CDR2 FYNNEI, per germline. V was clipped by 5 bases and J by 3 bases, with 17 bases between them. The CDR3 spans 15 residues. The chain's CDR3 is CASSPTGRGVYEQYF. The CDR3 nucleotides are TGTGCCAGCAGTCCCACAGGCCGAGGAGTCTACGAGCAGTACTTC.

The table lists this clone with a few counts. The sample carries other DNA sequences with the same CDR3. The chain has TRBV7-2 and TRBJ1-2, with D hard to call. In germline, CDR1 is SGHTA, CDR2 FQGNSA. The CDR3 totals 11 residues. Trimming shortened V by 1 base and J by 8 bases, and 5 bases separated the two germline ends. CDR3 nucleotides: TGTGCCAGCAGCTTAGTTGGGGGCTACACCTTC. Its protein is CASSLVGGYTF.

The CDR3 reads CAISSGTGISYEQYF. The CDR3 bases are TGTGCCATCAGTTCCGGGACAGGGATCTCCTACGAGCAGTACTTC. The chain links TRBV10-3 to TRBJ2-7; 9 nucleotides line up with TRBD1. Germline loops: CDR1 ENHRY, CDR2 SYGVKD. With V trimmed by 5 bases and J by 0 bases, 5 bases remained unmatched. The CDR3 sequence is 15 residues long.

The chain has TRBV30 and TRBJ2-4; D may be TRBD2 (7 bases). V lost 3 bases to trimming and J lost 0 bases, with 18 bases between them. In germline, CDR1 is GTSNPN, CDR2 SVGIG (reference sequence). This CDR3 spans 17 amino acids. Written as DNA, the CDR3 is TGTGCCTGGAGACGGGGGGCTGCAGCGGGAGCCAAAAACATTCAGTACTTC. It specifies CAWRRGAAAGAKNIQYF.

This chain links TRBV28 with TRBJ2-7; 9 nucleotides line up with TRBD1. Germline CDR1 MDHEN, CDR2 SYDVKM. The length of the CDR3 is 17 residues. J was trimmed by 3 bases and V by 5 bases; bases with no gene match: 14. Written as DNA, the CDR3 is TGTGCCAGCAGTCCGGAACTCACAGGGGGCGGTAGCTACGAGCAGTACTTC. It encodes CASSPELTGGGSYEQYF.

A few counts support this clone. The chain is built from TRBV18 and TRBJ2-7, with TRBD1 identical over 7 bases. Looked up from germline, CDR1 is KGHSH and CDR2 is LQKENI. V lost 0 bases to trimming and J lost 3 bases; unmatched junction nucleotides: 2. The CDR3 is 14 residues long. CDR3 nucleotides: TGTGCCAGCTCACCACCTTGGGACAGCTACGAGCAGTACTTC. Protein product: CASSPPWDSYEQYF.

The chain combines TRBV19 with TRBJ1-1; D gene ambiguous. CDR3 length: 13 amino acids. Germline V gene data show CDR1 as LNHDA and CDR2 as SQIVND (reference sequence). V was shortened by 1 base and J by 1 base, with 4 bases between the two germline ends. DNA of the CDR3: TGTGCCAGTAGTATAGGGCCGAACACTGAAGCTTTCTTT. Amino acids: CASSIGPNTEAFF.

This chain links TRBV10-3 with TRBJ2-3, with TRBD1 as a possible D gene (5 bases). Germline CDR1 is ENHRY and CDR2 is SYGVKD. V lost 2 bases, J lost 5 bases, and 17 bases lay in between. The CDR3 is made up of 16 amino acids. The CDR3 sequence: CAISEPSSQGGDTQYF. The CDR3 DNA sequence: TGTGCCATCAGTGAGCCCAGCTCCCAGGGCGGAGATACGCAGTATTTT.

The V call is TRBV5-4, the J call TRBJ2-5, with 7 bases matching TRBD1. Germline V gives CDR1 SGHNT, CDR2 YYREEE (reference sequence). With V trimmed by 4 bases and J by 3 bases, 6 bases remained unmatched. The CDR3 runs 14 residues. Written as DNA, the CDR3 is TGTGCCAGCAGCATAGAGGGGGCGAAAGAGACCCAGTACTTC. Encoded protein: CASSIEGAKETQYF.

This sequence joins TRBV6-1 and TRBJ1-3, with D unclear. The CDR3 extends over 10 amino acids. Germline values: CDR1 MNHNS, CDR2 SASEGT. V lost 7 bases and J lost 7, with 5 bases in between. The CDR3 bases are TGTGCCAGCATCCGGAACACCATATATTTT. Protein product: CASIRNTIYF.

The V call is TRBV29-1, the J call TRBJ2-1, with TRBD2 matching over 7 bases. Germline lookup yields CDR1 SQVTM and CDR2 ANQGSEA. V lost 4 bases to trimming and J lost 9 bases; unmatched junction nucleotides: 6. The CDR3 is 12 amino acids. The CDR3 nucleotides read TGCAGCGTTGCGGCGGGAGAGGCTGAGCAGTTCTTC. Its translation is CSVAAGEAEQFF.

This chain uses TRBV27 with TRBJ2-7, with D possibly being TRBD2 (6 bases). The CDR3 runs to 13 residues. Germline values: CDR1 MNHEY, CDR2 SMNVEV (reference sequence). Trimming removed 1 base from V and 4 bases from J, with 8 bases in between. The CDR3 coding sequence is TGTGCCAGCAGTTTATATGGAGGGTACGAGCAGTACTTC. Its translation: CASSLYGGYEQYF.

CDR3 residues: CASSLSAGPVSGRGNEQFF. CDR3 DNA sequence: TGTGCCAGCAGCTTGAGCGCAGGCCCGGTTAGCGGGCGAGGGAATGAGCAGTTCTTC. This chain joins TRBV5-5 and TRBJ2-1; TRBD2 matches 7 bases. Losses at the gene ends were 1 base for V and 7 bases for J; bases not matched to a gene: 20. This CDR3 is built from 19 residues. Per germline, CDR1 SGHKS and CDR2 YYEKEE (reference sequence).

This clone was observed a handful of times. The chain recombines TRBV5-1 with TRBJ2-2, with 8 bases matching TRBD1. V trimming: 2 bases; J trimming: 3 bases; junction bases outside the gene matches: 3. The CDR3 length is 15 residues. Germline values: CDR1 SGHRS, CDR2 YFSETQ. The CDR3, as DNA: TGCGCCAGCAGCTTCCAGGGGGCCGACACCGGGGAGCTGTTTTTT. This encodes CASSFQGADTGELFF.

This rearrangement joins TRBV9 to TRBJ2-2; D is undetermined. Per the germline V gene, CDR1 is SGDLS and CDR2 is YYNGEE. The CDR3 is 11 residues long. The V and J ends lost 6 bases and 5 bases respectively, with 5 bases between them. CDR3: CASTLTGELFF. DNA for the CDR3: TGTGCCAGCACCCTTACCGGGGAGCTGTTTTTT.

V usage is TRBV18 and J usage is TRBJ2-7; TRBD1 matches 7 bases. From germline, CDR1 is KGHSH and CDR2 LQKENI. This CDR3 comprises 16 residues. Unmatched junction bases numbered 8, after V lost 3 bases and J lost 0 bases. This chain's CDR3 is CASSPRAGGPSYEQYF. The CDR3 DNA sequence: TGTGCCAGCTCACCCAGAGCAGGGGGTCCCTCCTACGAGCAGTACTTC.